Sequencing of this T cell receptor beta chain was carried out in a study of cytomegalovirus exposure and HLA in healthy donors. Overall study: In an earlier analysis, approximately 120 million unique TCR beta sequences were found from 150 million to 200 million T cells. General study findings and limits: Serostatus for CMV was the only available immune exposure information.

PCR used 60 Vbeta primers and 13 Jbeta primers. Data came from immunoSEQ multiplex PCR; TCRdb stores just in-frame clones and leaves some out. The sample records some 190,000 clones, approximately 80% being singletons. This CDR3 contains 12 residues. CDR1 is SEHNR and CDR2 is FQNEAQ in the germline V gene (reference sequence). V was pared by 7 bases and J by 4 bases, with 11 bases between. Details on this clone: Its cognate antigen is unknown.

This chain connects TRBV7-9 to TRBJ2-7; TRBD2 might be the D (6 bases). Sample: PBMCs. The TCR sequence derives from a woman in her twenties or thirties in good health and CMV-seropositive. The CDR3 DNA reads as TGTGCCAGCACTTTGGGGGGTTACGAGCAGTACTTC. Its protein product is CASTLGGYEQYF. The full variable domain, its missing parts supplied by reference TRBV7-9 and TRBJ2-7, is DTGVSQNPRHKITKRGQNVTFRCDPISEHNRLYWYRQTLGQGPEFLTYFQNEAQLEKSRLLSDRFSAERPKGSFSTLEIQRTEQGDSAMYLCASTLGGYEQYFGPGTRLTVT.